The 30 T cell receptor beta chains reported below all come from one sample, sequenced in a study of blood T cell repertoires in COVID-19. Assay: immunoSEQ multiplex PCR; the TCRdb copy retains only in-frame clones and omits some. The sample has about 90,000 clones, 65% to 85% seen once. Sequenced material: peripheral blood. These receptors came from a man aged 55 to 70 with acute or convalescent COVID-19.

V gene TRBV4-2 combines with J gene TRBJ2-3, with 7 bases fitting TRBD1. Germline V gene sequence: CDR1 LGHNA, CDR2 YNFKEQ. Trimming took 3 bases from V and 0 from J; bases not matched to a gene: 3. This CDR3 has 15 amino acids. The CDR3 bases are TGTGCCAGCAGCCATGGACAGGATAGCACAGATACGCAGTATTTT. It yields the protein CASSHGQDSTDTQYF.

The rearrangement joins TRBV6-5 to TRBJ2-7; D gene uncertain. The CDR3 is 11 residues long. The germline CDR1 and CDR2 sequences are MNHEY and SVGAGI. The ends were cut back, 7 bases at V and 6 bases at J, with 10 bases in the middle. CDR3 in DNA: TGTGCCAGCAAGCGACCTACCGAGCAGTACTTC. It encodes CASKRPTEQYF.

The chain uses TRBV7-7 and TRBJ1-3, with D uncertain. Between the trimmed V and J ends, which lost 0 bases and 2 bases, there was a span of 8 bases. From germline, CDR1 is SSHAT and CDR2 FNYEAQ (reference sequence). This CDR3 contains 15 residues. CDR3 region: CASSLAYGTGNTIYF. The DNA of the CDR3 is TGTGCCAGCAGCTTAGCGTACGGGACTGGAAACACCATATATTTT.

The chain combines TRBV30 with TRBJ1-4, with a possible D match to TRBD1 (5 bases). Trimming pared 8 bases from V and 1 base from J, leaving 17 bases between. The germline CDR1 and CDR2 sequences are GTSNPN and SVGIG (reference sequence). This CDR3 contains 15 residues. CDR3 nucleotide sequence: TGTGCCCGGGACGGGAGTTCGAGAACTAATGAAAAACTGTTTTTT. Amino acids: CARDGSSRTNEKLFF. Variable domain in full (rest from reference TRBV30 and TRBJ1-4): SQTIHQWPATLVQPVGSPLSLECTVEGTSNPNLYWYRQAAGRGLQLLFYSVGIGQISSEVPQNLSASRPQDRQFILSSKKLLLSDSGFYLCARDGSSRTNEKLFFGSGTQLSVL.

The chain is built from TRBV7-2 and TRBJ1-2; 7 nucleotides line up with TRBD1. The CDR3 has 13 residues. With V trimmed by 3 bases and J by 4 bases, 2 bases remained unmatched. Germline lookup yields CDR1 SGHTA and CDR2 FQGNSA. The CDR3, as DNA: TGTGCCAGCAGCTTGGGGACAGTCTATGGCTACACCTTC. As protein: CASSLGTVYGYTF.

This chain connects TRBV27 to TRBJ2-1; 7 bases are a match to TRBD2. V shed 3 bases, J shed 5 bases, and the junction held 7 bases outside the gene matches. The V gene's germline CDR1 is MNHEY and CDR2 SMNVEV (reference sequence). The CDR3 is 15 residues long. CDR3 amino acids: CASSFSSGVNNEQFF. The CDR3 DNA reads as TGTGCCAGCAGTTTCTCTAGCGGCGTGAACAATGAGCAGTTCTTC.

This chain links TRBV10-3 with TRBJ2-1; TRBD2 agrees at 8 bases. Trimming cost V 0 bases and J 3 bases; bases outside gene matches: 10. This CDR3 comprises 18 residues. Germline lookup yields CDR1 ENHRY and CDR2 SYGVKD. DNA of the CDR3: TGTGCCATCAGTGAGTCGGCGTTAGCGGGGAGAATCTACAATGAGCAGTTCTTC. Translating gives CAISESALAGRIYNEQFF.

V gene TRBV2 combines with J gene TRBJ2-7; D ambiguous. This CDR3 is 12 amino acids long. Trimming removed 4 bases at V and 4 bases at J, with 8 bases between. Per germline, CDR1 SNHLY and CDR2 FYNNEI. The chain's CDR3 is CASSGSEYEQYF. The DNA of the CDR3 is TGTGCCAGCAGTGGCTCGGAGTACGAGCAGTACTTC.

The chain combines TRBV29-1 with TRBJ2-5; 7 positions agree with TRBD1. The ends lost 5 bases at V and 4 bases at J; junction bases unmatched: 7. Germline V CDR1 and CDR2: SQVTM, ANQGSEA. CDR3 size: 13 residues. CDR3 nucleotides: TGCAGCGTTTGGGGCAGGGGGAGAGAGACCCAGTACTTC. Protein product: CSVWGRGRETQYF.

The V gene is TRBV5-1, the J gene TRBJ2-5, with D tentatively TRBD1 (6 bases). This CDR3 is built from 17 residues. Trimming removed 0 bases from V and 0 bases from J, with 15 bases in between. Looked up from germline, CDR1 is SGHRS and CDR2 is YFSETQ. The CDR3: CASSLGSGQLYQETQYF. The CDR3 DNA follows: TGCGCCAGCAGCTTGGGCTCAGGACAGCTGTACCAAGAGACCCAGTACTTC.

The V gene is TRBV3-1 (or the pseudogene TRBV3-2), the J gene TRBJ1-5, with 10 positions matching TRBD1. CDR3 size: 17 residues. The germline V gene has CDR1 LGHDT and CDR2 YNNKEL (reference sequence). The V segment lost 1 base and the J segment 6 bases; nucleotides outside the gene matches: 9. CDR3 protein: CASSQGMGQGIVQPQHF. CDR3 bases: TGTGCCAGCAGCCAAGGGATGGGACAGGGGATCGTTCAGCCCCAGCATTTT.

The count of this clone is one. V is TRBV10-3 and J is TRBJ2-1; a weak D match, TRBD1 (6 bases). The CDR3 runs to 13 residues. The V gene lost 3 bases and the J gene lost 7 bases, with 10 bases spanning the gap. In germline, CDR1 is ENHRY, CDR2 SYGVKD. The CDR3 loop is CAISDGGRNEQFF. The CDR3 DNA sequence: TGTGCCATCAGTGATGGGGGCCGGAATGAGCAGTTCTTC.

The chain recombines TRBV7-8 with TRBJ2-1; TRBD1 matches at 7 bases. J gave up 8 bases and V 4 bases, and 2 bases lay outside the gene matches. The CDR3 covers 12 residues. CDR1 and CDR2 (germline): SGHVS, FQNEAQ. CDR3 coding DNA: TGTGCCAGCAGCTCAGACAGGGATGAGCAGTTCTTC. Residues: CASSSDRDEQFF.

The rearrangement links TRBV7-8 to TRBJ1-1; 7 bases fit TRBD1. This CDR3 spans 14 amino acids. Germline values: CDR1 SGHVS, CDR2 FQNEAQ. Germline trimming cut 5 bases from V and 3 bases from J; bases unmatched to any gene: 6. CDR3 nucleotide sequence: TGTGCCAGCAGCCGCCGGGACAGACACACTGAAGCTTTCTTT. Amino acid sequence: CASSRRDRHTEAFF.

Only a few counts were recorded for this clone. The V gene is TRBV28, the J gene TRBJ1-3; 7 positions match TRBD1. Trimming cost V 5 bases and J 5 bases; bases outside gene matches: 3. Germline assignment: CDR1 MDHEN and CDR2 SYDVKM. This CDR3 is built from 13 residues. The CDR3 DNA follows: TGTGCCAGCAGTGGGACAGCTCGAAACACCATATATTTT. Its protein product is CASSGTARNTIYF.

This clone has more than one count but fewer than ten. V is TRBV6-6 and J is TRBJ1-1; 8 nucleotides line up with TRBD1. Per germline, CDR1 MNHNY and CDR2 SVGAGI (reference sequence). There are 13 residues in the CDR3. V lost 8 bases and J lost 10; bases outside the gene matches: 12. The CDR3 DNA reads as TGTGCCAGCTCGGACAGGGAGGGGGCTGGAGCTTTCTTT. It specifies CASSDREGAGAFF.

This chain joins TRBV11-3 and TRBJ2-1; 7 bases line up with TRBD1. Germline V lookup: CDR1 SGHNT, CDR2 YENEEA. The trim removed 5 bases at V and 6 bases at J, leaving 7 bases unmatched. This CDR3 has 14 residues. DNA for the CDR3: TGTGCCAGCAGCCGGGGACAGAGAAGCAATGAGCAGTTCTTC. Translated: CASSRGQRSNEQFF.

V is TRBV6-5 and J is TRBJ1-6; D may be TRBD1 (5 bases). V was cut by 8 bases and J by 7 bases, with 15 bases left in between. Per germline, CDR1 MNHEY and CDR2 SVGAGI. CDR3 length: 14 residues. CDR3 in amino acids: CASSQGGNNSPLHF. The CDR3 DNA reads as TGTGCCAGCTCCCAGGGAGGGAACAATTCACCCCTCCACTTT.

CDR3 sequence (DNA): TGTGCCAGCAGTGAGGGACAGCCTAACTATGGCTACACCTTC. Translated: CASSEGQPNYGYTF. This sequence joins TRBV6-1 and TRBJ1-2; 7 positions agree with TRBD1. Germline values: CDR1 MNHNS, CDR2 SASEGT. With 3 bases clipped from V and 0 bases from J, the junction kept 1 base outside the gene matches. The CDR3 totals 14 residues.

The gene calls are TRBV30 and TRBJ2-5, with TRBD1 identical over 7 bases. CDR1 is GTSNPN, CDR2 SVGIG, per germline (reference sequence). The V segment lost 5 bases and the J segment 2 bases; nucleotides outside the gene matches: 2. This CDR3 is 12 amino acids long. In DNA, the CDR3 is TGTGCCTGGGGGACAGTTCAAGAGACCCAGTACTTC. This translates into CAWGTVQETQYF.

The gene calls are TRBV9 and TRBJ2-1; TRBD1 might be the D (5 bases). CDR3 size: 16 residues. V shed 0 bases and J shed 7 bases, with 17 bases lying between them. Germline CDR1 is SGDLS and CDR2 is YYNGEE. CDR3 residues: CASSVEARDRLNEQFF. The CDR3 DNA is TGTGCCAGCAGCGTAGAAGCCAGGGATAGACTGAATGAGCAGTTCTTC.

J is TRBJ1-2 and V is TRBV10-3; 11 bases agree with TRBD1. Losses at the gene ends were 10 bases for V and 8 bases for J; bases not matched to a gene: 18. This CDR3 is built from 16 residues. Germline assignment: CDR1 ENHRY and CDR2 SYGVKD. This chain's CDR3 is CASEVGQGGIFRGYTF. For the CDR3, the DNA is TGTGCCAGCGAGGTGGGACAGGGGGGTATCTTTAGAGGCTACACCTTC.

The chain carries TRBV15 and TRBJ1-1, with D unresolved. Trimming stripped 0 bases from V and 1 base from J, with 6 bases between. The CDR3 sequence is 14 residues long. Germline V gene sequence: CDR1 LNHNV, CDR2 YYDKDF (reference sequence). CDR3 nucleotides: TGTGCCACCAGCAGAGATCTGGCGAACACTGAAGCTTTCTTT. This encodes CATSRDLANTEAFF. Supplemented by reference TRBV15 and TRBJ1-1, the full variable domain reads DAMVIQNPRYQVTQFGKPVTLSCSQTLNHNVMYWYQQKSSQAPKLLFHYYDKDFNNEADTPDNFQSRRPNTSFCFLDIRSPGLGDTAMYLCATSRDLANTEAFFGQGTRLTVV.

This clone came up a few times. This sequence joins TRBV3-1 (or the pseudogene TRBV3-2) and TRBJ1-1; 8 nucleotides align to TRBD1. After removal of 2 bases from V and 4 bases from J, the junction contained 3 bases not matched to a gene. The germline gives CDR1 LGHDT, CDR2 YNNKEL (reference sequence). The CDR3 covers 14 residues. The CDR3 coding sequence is TGTGCCAGCAGCCAAATGGACAGGGTCACTGAAGCTTTCTTT. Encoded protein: CASSQMDRVTEAFF.

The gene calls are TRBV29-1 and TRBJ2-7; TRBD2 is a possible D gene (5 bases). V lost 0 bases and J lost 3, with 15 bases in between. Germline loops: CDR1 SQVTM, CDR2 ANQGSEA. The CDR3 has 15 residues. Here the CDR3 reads CSVEEGFGGHYEQYF. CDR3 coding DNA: TGCAGCGTTGAAGAAGGGTTCGGCGGGCACTACGAGCAGTACTTC.

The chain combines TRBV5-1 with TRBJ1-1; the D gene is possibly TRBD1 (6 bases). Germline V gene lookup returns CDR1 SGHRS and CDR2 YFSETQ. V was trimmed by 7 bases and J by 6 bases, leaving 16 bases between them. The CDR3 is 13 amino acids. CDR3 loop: CASGEQGFSEAFF. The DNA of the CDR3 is TGCGCCAGCGGAGAACAGGGTTTCTCTGAAGCTTTCTTT.

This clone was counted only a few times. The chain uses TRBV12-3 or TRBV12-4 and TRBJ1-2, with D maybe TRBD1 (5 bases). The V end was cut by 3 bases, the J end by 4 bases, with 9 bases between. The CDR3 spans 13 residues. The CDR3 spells CASSFRGGYGYTF. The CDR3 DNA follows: TGTGCCAGCAGTTTTCGGGGGGGCTATGGCTACACCTTC.

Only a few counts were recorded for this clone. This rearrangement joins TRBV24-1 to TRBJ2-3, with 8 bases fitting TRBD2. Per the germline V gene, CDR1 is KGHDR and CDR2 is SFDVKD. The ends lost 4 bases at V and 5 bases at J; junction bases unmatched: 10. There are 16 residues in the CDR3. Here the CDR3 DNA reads TGTGCCACCAGTGAACCCCCGGGACTAGAAGGAGATACGCAGTATTTT. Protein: CATSEPPGLEGDTQYF.

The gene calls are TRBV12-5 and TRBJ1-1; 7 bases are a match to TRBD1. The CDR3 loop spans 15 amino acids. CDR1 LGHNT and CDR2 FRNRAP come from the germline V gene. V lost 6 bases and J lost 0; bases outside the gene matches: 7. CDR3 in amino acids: CASGRGTAMNTEAFF. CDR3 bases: TGTGCTAGTGGCCGAGGGACAGCCATGAACACTGAAGCTTTCTTT.

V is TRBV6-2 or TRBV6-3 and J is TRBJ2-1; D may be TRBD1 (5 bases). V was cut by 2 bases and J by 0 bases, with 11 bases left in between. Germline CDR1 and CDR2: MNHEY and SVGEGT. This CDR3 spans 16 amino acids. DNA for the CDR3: TGTGCCAGCAGTTACCAGGGATTTAGCTCCTACAATGAGCAGTTCTTC. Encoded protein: CASSYQGFSSYNEQFF.